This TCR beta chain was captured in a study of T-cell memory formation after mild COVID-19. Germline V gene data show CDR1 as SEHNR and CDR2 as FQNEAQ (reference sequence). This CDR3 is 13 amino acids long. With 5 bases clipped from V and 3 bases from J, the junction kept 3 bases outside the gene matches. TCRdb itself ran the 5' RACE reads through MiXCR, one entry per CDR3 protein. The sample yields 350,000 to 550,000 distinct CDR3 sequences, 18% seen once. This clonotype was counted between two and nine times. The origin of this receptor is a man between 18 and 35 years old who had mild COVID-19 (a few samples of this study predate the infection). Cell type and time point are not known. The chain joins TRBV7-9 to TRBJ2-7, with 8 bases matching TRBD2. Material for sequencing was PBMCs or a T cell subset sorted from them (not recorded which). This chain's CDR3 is CASSAGTSYEQYV. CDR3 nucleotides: TGTGCCAGCAGCGCCGGGACTAGCTACGAGCAGTACGTC.